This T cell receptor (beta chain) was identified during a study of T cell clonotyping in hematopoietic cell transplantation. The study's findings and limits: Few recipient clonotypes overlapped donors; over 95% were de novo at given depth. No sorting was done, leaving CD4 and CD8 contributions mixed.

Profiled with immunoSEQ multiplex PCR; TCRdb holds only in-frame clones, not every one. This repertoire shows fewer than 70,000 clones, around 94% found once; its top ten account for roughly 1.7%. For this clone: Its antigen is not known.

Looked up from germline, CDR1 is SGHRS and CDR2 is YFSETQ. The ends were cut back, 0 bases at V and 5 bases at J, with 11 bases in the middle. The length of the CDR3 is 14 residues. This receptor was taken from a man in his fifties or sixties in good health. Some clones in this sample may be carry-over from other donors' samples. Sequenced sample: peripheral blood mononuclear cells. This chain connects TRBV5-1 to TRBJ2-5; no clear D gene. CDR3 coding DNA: TGCGCCAGCAGCTTGGCCTTGGGTGCCGAGACCCAGTACTTC. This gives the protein CASSLALGAETQYF.